The 7 T cell receptor beta chains listed next were all sequenced from one sample in a study of blood T cell repertoires in COVID-19. TCRdb's table, derived via immunoSEQ multiplex PCR, lists solely in-frame clones and lacks some. The data show approximately 15,000 clones, with roughly 88% seen just once and roughly 12% held by the top ten. Sequencing input: peripheral blood. These receptors were obtained from a human donor in a cohort sampled during active COVID-19.

The rearrangement uses TRBV29-1 and TRBJ2-5; 7 bases align to TRBD1. In germline, CDR1 is SQVTM, CDR2 ANQGSEA. V was pared by 6 bases and J by 8 bases, with 12 bases of the junction left unmatched. This CDR3 spans 13 amino acids. The CDR3: CSVAGTDLSTQYF. The CDR3 DNA follows: TGCAGCGTAGCCGGGACAGACCTGAGCACCCAGTACTTC.

This clone has more than one count but fewer than ten. The chain is built from TRBV28 and TRBJ2-1; D unresolved. V dropped 5 bases and J dropped 8 bases, with 19 bases sitting between them. CDR3 length: 15 amino acids. CDR1 and CDR2 (germline): MDHEN, SYDVKM. CDR3 nucleotide sequence: TGTGCCAGCAGTCCCTTGACTGATACTTGGGATGAGCAGTTCTTC. Its protein product is CASSPLTDTWDEQFF. Based on the CDR3 plus reference TRBV28 and TRBJ2-1, the full variable domain is DVKVTQSSRYLVKRTGEKVFLECVQDMDHENMFWYRQDPGLGLRLIYFSYDVKMKEKGDIPEGYSVSREKKERFSLILESASTNQTSMYLCASSPLTDTWDEQFFGPGTRLTVL.

In its sample, this clone was seen a few times. The chain carries TRBV3-1 (or the pseudogene TRBV3-2) and TRBJ1-6, with 7 bases fitting TRBD1. The CDR3 contains 17 residues. Germline V lookup: CDR1 LGHDT, CDR2 YNNKEL (reference sequence). Unmatched junction bases numbered 9, after V lost 0 bases and J lost 7 bases. CDR3 DNA: TGTGCCAGCAGCCAAGAGCAGGGGGGCCAGGGCAATTCACCCCTCCACTTT. Translation gives CASSQEQGGQGNSPLHF.

The rearrangement uses TRBV7-8 and TRBJ1-6; 7 bases map to TRBD1. The CDR3 totals 13 residues. Germline V gives CDR1 SGHVS, CDR2 FQNEAQ. V shed 5 bases, J shed 8 bases, and the junction held 3 bases outside the gene matches. CDR3: CASSAQGDSPLHF. For the CDR3, the DNA is TGTGCCAGCAGCGCGCAGGGGGATTCACCCCTCCACTTT.

The V gene is TRBV28, the J gene TRBJ1-2; D is perhaps TRBD1 (5 bases). Per the germline V gene, CDR1 is MDHEN and CDR2 is SYDVKM. V was clipped by 4 bases and J by 2 bases, with 8 bases between them. The CDR3 is 13 amino acids. In DNA, the CDR3 is TGTGCCAGCAGTTGGGCAGGGAACTATGGCTACACCTTC. This sequence encodes CASSWAGNYGYTF.

V gene TRBV27 combines with J gene TRBJ2-7; 8 nucleotides agree with TRBD1. With V trimmed by 7 bases and J by 6 bases, 11 bases remained unmatched. The CDR3 is made up of 14 amino acids. The germline V gene has CDR1 MNHEY and CDR2 SMNVEV (reference sequence). CDR3 in amino acids: CASTPPGQAVEQYF. The CDR3 DNA is TGTGCCAGCACCCCCCCGGGACAGGCAGTCGAGCAGTACTTC.

V gene TRBV2 combines with J gene TRBJ1-4, with a possible D match to TRBD1 (6 bases). CDR3 size: 14 residues. Germline CDR1 is SNHLY and CDR2 is FYNNEI. Trimming left V 6 bases short and J 6 bases short, with 14 bases between. The CDR3 DNA sequence: TGTGCCAGCAGAGCCGGGACAAGCTATGAAAAACTGTTTTTT. It specifies CASRAGTSYEKLFF.